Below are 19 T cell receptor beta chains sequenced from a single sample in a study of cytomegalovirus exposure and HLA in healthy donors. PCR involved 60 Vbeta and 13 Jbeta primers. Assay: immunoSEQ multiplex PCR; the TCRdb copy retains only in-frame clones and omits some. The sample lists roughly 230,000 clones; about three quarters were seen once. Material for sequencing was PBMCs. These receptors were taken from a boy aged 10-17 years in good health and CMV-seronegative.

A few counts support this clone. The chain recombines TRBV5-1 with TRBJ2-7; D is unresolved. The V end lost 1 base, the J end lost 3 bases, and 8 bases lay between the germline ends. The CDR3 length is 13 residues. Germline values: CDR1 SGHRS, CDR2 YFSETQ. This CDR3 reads CASSLLVGYEQYF. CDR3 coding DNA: TGCGCCAGCAGCTTGCTGGTCGGCTACGAGCAGTACTTC.

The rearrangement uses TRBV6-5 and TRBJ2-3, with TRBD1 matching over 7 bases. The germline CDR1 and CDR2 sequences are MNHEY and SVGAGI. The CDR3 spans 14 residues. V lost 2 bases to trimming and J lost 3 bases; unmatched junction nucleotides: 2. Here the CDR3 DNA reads TGTGCCAGCAGTTACCAGACAGGGACAGATACGCAGTATTTT. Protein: CASSYQTGTDTQYF.

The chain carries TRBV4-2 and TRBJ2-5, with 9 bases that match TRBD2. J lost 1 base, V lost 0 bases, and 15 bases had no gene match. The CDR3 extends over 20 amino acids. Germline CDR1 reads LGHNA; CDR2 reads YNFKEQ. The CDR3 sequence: CASSQDSHGGSGSTQETQYF. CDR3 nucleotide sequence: TGTGCCAGCAGCCAAGATTCCCACGGTGGTAGCGGGAGCACCCAAGAGACCCAGTACTTC.

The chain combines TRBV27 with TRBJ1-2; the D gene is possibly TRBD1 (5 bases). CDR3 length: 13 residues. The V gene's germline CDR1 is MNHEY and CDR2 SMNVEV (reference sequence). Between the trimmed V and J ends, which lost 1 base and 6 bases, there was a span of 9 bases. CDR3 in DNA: TGTGCCAGCAGTTTATATCGGGGGAATGGCTACACCTTC. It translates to CASSLYRGNGYTF.

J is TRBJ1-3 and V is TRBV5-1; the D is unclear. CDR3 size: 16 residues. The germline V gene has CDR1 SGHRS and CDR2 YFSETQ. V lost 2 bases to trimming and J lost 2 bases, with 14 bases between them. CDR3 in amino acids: CASSFGSPGAGNTIYF. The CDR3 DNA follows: TGCGCCAGCAGCTTTGGATCCCCCGGGGCTGGAAACACCATATATTTT. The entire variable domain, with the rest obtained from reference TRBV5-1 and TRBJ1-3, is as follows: KAGVTQTPRYLIKTRGQQVTLSCSPISGHRSVSWYQQTPGQGLQFLFEYFSETQRNKGNFPGRFSGRQFSNSRSEMNVSTLELGDSALYLCASSFGSPGAGNTIYFGEGSWLTVV.

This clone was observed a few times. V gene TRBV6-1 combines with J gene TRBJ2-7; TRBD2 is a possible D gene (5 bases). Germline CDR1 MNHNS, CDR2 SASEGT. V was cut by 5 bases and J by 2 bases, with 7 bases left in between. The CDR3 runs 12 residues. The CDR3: CASSLGTYEQYF. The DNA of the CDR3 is TGTGCCAGCAGTCTCGGGACCTACGAGCAGTACTTC.

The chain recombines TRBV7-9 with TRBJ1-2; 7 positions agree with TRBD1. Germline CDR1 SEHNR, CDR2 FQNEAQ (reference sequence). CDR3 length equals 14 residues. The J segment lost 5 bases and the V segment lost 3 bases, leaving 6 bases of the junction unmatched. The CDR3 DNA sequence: TGTGCCAGCAGCTTGGGGGGACAGATTTATGGCTACACCTTC. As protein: CASSLGGQIYGYTF.

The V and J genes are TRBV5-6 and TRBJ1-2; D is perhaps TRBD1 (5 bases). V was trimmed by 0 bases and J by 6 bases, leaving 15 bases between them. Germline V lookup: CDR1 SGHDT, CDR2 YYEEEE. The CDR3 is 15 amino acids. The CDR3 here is CASSLEGQGMDGYTF. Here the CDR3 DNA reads TGTGCCAGCAGCTTGGAGGGGCAGGGAATGGATGGCTACACCTTC.

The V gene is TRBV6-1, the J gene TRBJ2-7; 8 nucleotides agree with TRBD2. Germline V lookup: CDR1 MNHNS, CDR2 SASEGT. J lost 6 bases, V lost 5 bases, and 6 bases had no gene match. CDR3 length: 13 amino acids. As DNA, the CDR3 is TGTGCCAGCAGTACCGGGGGGGGCCTCGAGCAGTACTTC. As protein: CASSTGGGLEQYF.

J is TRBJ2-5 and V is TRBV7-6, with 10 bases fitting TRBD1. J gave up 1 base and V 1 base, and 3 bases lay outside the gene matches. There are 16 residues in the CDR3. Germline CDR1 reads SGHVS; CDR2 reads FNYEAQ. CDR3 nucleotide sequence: TGTGCCAGCAGCTTAGGGGGGACAGGGGTCCAAGAGACCCAGTACTTC. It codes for CASSLGGTGVQETQYF.

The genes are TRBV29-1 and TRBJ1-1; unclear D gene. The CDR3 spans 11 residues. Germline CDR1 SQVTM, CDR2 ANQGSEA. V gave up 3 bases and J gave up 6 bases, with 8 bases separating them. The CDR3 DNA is TGCAGCGTTGACCGAGGGTCTGAAGCTTTCTTT. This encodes CSVDRGSEAFF.

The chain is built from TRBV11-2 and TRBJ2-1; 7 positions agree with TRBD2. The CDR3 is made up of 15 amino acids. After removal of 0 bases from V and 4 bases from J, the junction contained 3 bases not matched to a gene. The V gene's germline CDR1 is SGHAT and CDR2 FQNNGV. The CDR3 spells CASSLDTSDYNEQFF. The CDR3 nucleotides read TGTGCCAGCAGCTTAGATACTAGCGATTACAATGAGCAGTTCTTC. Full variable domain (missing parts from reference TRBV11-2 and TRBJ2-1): EAGVAQSPRYKIIEKRQSVAFWCNPISGHATLYWYQQILGQGPKLLIQFQNNGVVDDSQLPKDRFSAERLKGVDSTLKIQPAKLEDSAVYLCASSLDTSDYNEQFFGPGTRLTVL.

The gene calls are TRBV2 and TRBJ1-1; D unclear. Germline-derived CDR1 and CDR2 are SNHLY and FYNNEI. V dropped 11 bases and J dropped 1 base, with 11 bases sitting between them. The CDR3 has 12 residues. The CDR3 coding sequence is TGTGCCGGAAAGAGACAGAACACTGAAGCTTTCTTT. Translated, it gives CAGKRQNTEAFF.

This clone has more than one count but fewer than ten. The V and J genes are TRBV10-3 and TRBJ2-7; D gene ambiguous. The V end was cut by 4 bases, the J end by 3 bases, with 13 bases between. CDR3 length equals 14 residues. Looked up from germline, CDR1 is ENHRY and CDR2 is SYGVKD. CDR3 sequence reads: CAISVGGEDYEQYF. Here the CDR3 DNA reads TGTGCCATCAGTGTTGGCGGAGAGGACTACGAGCAGTACTTC.

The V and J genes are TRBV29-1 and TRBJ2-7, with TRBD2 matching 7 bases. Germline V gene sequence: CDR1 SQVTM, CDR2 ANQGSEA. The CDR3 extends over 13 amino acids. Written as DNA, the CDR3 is TGCAACGTCGTGGGGGGAGGGCCCAACGAGCAGTACTTC. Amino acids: CNVVGGGPNEQYF.

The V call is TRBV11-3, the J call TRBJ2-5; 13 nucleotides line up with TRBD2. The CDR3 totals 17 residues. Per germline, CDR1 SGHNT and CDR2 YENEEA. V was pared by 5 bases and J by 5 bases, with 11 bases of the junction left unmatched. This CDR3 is CASSMTRTSGGYETQYF. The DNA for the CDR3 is TGTGCCAGCAGCATGACAAGGACTAGCGGGGGCTACGAGACCCAGTACTTC.

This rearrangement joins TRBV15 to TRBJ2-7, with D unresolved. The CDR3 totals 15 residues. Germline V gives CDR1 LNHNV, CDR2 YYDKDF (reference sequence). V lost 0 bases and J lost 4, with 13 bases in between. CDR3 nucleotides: TGTGCCACCAGCAGAGAATCAGGTGGCTCGTACGAGCAGTACTTC. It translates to CATSRESGGSYEQYF. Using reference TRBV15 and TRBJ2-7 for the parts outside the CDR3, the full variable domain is DAMVIQNPRYQVTQFGKPVTLSCSQTLNHNVMYWYQQKSSQAPKLLFHYYDKDFNNEADTPDNFQSRRPNTSFCFLDIRSPGLGDTAMYLCATSRESGGSYEQYFGPGTRLTVT.

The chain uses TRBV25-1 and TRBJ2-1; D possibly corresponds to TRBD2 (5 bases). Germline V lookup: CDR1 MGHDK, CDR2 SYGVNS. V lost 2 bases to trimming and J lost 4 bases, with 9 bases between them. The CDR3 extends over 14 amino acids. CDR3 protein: CASSEGSFYNEQFF. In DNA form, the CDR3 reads TGTGCCAGCAGTGAAGGGAGCTTTTACAATGAGCAGTTCTTC.

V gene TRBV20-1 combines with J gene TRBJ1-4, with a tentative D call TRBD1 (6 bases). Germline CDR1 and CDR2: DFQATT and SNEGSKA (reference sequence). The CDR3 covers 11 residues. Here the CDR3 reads CTTGLDDKLFF. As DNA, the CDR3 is TGCACCACAGGGCTTGACGATAAACTGTTTTTT.